This T cell receptor beta chain was found in a study of cytomegalovirus exposure and HLA in healthy donors (dated by TCRdb to about 2017). Turning to the overall study: An earlier analysis of 587 of the donors reported 250 to 300 Gb of sequence data and about 100 million unique TCR beta sequences from about 179 million T cells. All discovery cohort repertoires had been generated on a single sequencing platform. The genetic ancestry cluster associated with self-reported Caucasian donors included about four fifths of the 398 genotyped donors. Besides the first cohort of some 670 subjects, a separate validation cohort made up of around 120 different subjects was used. A later genetic analysis used genome-wide SNP genotypes for about three fifths of the 666 donors, treating that subset as a discovery cohort. In an earlier analysis of around 540 of the donors, high-throughput TCR beta sequencing was used to judge whether each TCR beta V gene segment behaved as functional or pseudogenic. Both class I and class II loci were covered by HLA typing, at four-digit resolution. The study used immunosequencing to profile the T cell repertoires of 600 to 850 subjects and linked those repertoires to cytomegalovirus serostatus. In a later analysis, previously published TCR beta repertoires from about 640 donors were re-analyzed and high-resolution HLA genotyping was added so that TCR occurrence patterns could be studied. Alongside the repertoire data, information on donor age, sex, ethnicity and CMV serostatus was compiled. The number of typed donors differed by locus: roughly 629-640 for A, B, C, DRB1 and DQB1; 500 to 550 for DQA1; approximately 600 for DPA1; and 450 to 480 for DPB1. Among 350 to 400 genotyped donors of the cohort, an average of approximately 250,000 unique TCR beta nucleotide sequences were sequenced per donor, around 20% of them non-productive. Rather than drawing on any new phenotypic data, the later analysis identified candidate immune exposures from TCR beta sequences and the way those sequences occurred across donors. An early release that covered some 640 HLA-typed donors contained approximately 290 gigabases of sequencing data and 85 million to 100 million unique TCR sequences. Because of strong linkage in the cohort, 5 or 6 DR-DQ haplotypes were treated as single units for association and clustering. To predict cytomegalovirus infection status, the study combined high-throughput TCR immunosequencing, statistical association of individual TCRs with disease status, and machine learning. The study aimed to test whether signatures of past pathogen exposure could be identified by cataloging public T cell receptors.

Remarks on this clone: Its antigen has not been determined. No quality values exist for individual bases; no much larger clone is one base distant.

For CDR1 and CDR2, the germline V gene lists SQVTM and ANQGSEA. V is shortened by 2 bases, J by 6 bases, and the region joining them spans 4 bases. The CDR3 contains 10 residues, cysteine and phenylalanine counted. Just the 30-base CDR3 DNA is kept, in frame starting at base 1. The full study reports these points: Across donors, most TCR sequences were observed very rarely, whereas some public TCRs were present in many individuals. A later analysis reported that several top co-occurrence clusters appeared linked to parvovirus B19, influenza, CMV and Epstein-Barr virus. A later analysis found that HLA-associated TCR beta chains were more clonally expanded and had lower generation probabilities than equally common non-associated chains. In a later analysis, around 17,000 TCR beta sequences were associated with specific HLA alleles at a false discovery rate of 0.05. According to a later genetic analysis, donors in an Asian-associated ancestry cluster had fewer N-insertions in productive TCRs than the roughly 670-donor mean. The classifier was reported to diagnose cytomegalovirus status with high specificity and sensitivity in both the original and validation cohorts. When HLA alleles, especially DR and DQ, strongly co-occurred, attributing TCR associations to individual alleles was difficult. The presence/absence analyses assumed that sequencing depth was roughly uniform across donors, and that assumption may not be true. A later analysis found that TCR association rates varied across HLA loci, with DRB1 alleles showing the most associated TCRs and HLA-C alleles the fewest. The 87-base-pair reads could not distinguish some IMGT-functional V segments, including TRBV6-2 and TRBV6-3, so those segments were excluded. A cluster of highly shared sequence variants was judged likely to be a technical artifact of the sequencing pipeline. A further reported finding was that TCR beta sequences accurately predicted the HLA-A and HLA-B alleles for most subjects in the first cohort. In vitro tests confirmed that a few of the cytomegalovirus-associated TCR beta chains recognize cytomegalovirus antigens. The authors suggested that the approach could potentially be generalized to other disease states and immunological phenotypes. Immune exposure information for the cohort was limited to CMV serostatus. Only TCR beta chains were sequenced in this cohort, and the absence of alpha or paired-chain data limited detectable features. An earlier analysis of approximately 530 of the donors showed that most TCR beta V segments appeared in productive rearrangements either about 87% or about 30% of the time, which broadly matched IMGT annotations. Correlated functional status among segregating V segments might be attributable to linkage disequilibrium, but an unknown experimental factor could not be ruled out. The earlier analysis of about 600 of the donors excluded approximately 17 rarely observed V segments, including chromosome 9 orphons, because counts were too low. A later analysis found that most CMV-associated TCR beta chains appeared HLA-restricted, with HLA associations seemingly driven largely by CMV exposure. An association between a missense DCLRE1C variant and V-gene and J-gene trimming of TCR beta chains was found in a later genetic analysis and replicated in an independent cohort. In the study, 150 to 200 TCR beta chains were listed as associated with cytomegalovirus. Because HLA typing was unavailable for some donors at each locus, only the typed subset was used in association tests.

The library was produced with the immunoSEQ multiplex PCR assay. The multiplex PCR relied on a mix of 60 forward primers for TCR Vbeta segments and 13 reverse primers for TCR Jbeta segments. A multiplex PCR assay on genomic DNA amplified the CDR3 region of rearranged TCR beta genes. The Illumina HiSeq System was used to sequence the amplified TCR beta libraries as 87-base-pair reads. The paper's data handling went like this. In a later analysis, roughly 80 million unique TCR beta chains were counted across the 690 or so repertoires, and about 10 million of these chains were shared by at least two donors. To remove PCR and sequencing errors, raw reads were error-corrected and collapsed into unique sequences using a nearest-neighbor algorithm that merged closely related sequences. Alignment of CDR3 sequences to IMGT reference sequences was used to assign V, D and J gene segments. For a sequence to be retained, at least a six-nucleotide match to both a V gene segment and a J gene segment was required. Rearrangements were called productive when the CDR3 lacked stop codons and stayed in frame with V and J; all others were non-productive. Following IMGT convention, CDR3 was defined as the stretch from the second conserved V-encoded cysteine to the conserved J-encoded phenylalanine. The earlier analysis of around 640 of the donors excluded sequences that lacked an unambiguous match to a single V gene segment. In an earlier analysis of several hundred of the donors, V segments were called functional above 56.7% productive rearrangements and were called segregating when the between-donor standard deviation exceeded 5%. A statistical classification framework was built to diagnose cytomegalovirus status from the catalog of TCR beta chain sequences. A later analysis assigned V and J genes by comparing TCR nucleotide sequences with IMGT/GENE-DB human TR gene sequences. Using the TCRdist pipeline, a later analysis assigned CDR3 sequences along with most-parsimonious VDJ recombination scenarios. In a later analysis, every TCR beta chain was defined by the combination of its CDR3 amino acid sequence and its V-gene family, and reads without a unique V-gene family were dropped. In a later analysis, fewer than 650 highly shared, low-generation-probability nucleotide sequences were removed to address suspected cross-contamination and a sequencing artifact. For each public chain, a later analysis derived a clonal expansion index from normalized ranks of inferred template counts within each repertoire. A later analysis computed generation probabilities with a VDJ recombination model fitted to out-of-frame rearrangements, and checked the results against IGoR. In a later analysis, TCR-TCR, TCR-HLA and TCR-CMV co-occurrence was scored with hypergeometric tests, and a repertoire-size bias correction was applied to TCR pairs. To estimate false discovery rates, a later analysis permuted the HLA or CMV assignments 20 times. In a later analysis, co-occurring TCRs were grouped using DBSCAN, and TCRdist sequence similarity was added for clustering within HLA-allele-positive subsets. Co-occurrence clustering excluded repertoires with fewer than 30,000 or more than 120,000 public chains, plus five with anomalous nucleotide sharing. TCRdb limited this immuneACCESS table to in-frame rearrangements with V and J called. A share of clones is missing; checked studies link under half to unresolved V genes, and the rest is unexplained. The V and J calls and the clone size are those of that table, but D and trimming were determined from the DNA. Recorded for this sample are about 97,000 clones; 75% of them occurred a single time. The top ten clonotypes cover under 11% of the sample.

The cohort was made up of about 670 healthy bone marrow donors. All cohort members were sampled while nominally healthy, although unrecorded immune exposures were likely present. The donor tested CMV seronegative, placing the donor among the 352 seronegative members of the cohort. A peripheral blood sample was provided by each donor, and peripheral blood mononuclear cells were used for TCR beta sequencing. Genomic DNA was extracted from the blood cell samples with the Qiagen DNeasy Blood Extraction Kit. This sequence uses TRBV29-1 and TRBJ1-1; no D gene can be assigned with confidence. Input material: PBMCs. The sequence was obtained from a man aged 50-60 years in good health and CMV-seronegative. The encoded CDR3 is CSVETAEAFF. The base sequence is TGCAGCGTTGAAACAGCTGAAGCTTTCTTT.